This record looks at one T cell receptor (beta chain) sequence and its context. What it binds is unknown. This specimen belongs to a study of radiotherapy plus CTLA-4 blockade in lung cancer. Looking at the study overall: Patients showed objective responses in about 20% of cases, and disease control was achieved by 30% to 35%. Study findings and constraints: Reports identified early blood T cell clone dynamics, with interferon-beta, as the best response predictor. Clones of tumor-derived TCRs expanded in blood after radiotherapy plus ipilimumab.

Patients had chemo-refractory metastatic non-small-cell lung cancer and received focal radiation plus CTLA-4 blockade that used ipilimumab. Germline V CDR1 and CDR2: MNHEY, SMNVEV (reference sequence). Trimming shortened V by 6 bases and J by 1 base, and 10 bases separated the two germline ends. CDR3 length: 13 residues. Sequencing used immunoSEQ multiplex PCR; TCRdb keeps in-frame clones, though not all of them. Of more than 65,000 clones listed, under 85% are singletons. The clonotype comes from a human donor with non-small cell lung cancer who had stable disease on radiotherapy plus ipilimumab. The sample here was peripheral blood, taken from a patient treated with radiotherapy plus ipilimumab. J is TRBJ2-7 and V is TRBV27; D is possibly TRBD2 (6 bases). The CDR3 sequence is CASSSGLSYEQYF. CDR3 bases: TGTGCCAGCAGCAGCGGGCTTTCCTACGAGCAGTACTTC.